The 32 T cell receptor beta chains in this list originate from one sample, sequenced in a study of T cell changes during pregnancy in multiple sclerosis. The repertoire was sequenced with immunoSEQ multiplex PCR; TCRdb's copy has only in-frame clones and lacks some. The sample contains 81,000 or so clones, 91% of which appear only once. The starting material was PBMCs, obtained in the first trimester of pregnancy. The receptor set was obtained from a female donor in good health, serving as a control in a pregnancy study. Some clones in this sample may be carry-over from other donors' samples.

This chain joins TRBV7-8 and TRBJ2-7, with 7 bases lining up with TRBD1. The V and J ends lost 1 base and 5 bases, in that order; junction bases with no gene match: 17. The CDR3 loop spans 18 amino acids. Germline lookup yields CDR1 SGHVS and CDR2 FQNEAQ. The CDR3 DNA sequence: TGTGCCAGCAGCTTAGGCCGACAGGGCCCGGCATCAGGGGACGAGCAGTACTTC. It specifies CASSLGRQGPASGDEQYF.

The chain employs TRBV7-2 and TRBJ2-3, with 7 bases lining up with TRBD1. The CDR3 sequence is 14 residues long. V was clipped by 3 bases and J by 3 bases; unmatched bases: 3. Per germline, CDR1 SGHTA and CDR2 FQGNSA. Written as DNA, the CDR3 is TGTGCCAGCAGCTTTGACAGGGTGACAGATACGCAGTATTTT. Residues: CASSFDRVTDTQYF.

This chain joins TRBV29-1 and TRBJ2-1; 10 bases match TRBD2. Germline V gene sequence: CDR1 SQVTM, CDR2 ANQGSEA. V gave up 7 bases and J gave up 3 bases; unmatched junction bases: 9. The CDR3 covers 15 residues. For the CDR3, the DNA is TGCAGCGGGCCCCTAGCGGGAGCCTACTACAATGAGCAGTTCTTC. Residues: CSGPLAGAYYNEQFF.

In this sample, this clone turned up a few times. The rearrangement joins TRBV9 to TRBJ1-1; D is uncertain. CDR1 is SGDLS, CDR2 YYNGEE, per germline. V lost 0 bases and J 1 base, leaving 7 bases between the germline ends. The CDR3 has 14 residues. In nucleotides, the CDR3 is TGTGCCAGCAGCGTAGCGGGGTGGAACACTGAAGCTTTCTTT. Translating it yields CASSVAGWNTEAFF.

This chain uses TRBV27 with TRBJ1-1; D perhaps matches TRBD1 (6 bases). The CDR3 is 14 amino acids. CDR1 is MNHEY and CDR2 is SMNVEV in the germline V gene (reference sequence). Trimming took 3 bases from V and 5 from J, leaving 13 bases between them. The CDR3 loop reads CASSFVQGGTEAFF. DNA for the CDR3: TGTGCCAGCAGTTTTGTACAGGGAGGGACTGAAGCTTTCTTT.

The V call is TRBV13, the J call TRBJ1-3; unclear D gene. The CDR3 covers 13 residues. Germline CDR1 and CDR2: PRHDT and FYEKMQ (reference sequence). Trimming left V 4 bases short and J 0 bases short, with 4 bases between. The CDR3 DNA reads TGTGCCAGCAGCTCAGTCTCTGGAAACACCATATATTTT. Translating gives CASSSVSGNTIYF.

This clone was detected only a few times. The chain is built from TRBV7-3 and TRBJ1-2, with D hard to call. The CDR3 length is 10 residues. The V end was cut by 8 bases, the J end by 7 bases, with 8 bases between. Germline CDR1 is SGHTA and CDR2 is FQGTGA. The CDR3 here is CASPCFGYTF. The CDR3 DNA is TGTGCCAGCCCCTGTTTTGGCTACACCTTC.

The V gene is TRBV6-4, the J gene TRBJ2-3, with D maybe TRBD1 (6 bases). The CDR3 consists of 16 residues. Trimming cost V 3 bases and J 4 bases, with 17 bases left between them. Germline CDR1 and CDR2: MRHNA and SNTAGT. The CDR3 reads CASSESPGAPADTQYF. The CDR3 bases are TGTGCCAGCAGTGAGTCTCCAGGGGCTCCCGCAGATACGCAGTATTTT.

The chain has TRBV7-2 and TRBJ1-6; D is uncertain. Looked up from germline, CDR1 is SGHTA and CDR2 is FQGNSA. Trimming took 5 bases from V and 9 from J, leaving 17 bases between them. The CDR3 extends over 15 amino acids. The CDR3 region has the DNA TGTGCCAGCAGCCCAGCCTTGGGCTGGGCTTCACCCCTCCACTTT. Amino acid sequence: CASSPALGWASPLHF. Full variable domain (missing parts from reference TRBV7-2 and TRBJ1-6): GAGVSQSPSNKVTEKGKDVELRCDPISGHTALYWYRQSLGQGLEFLIYFQGNSAPDKSGLPSDRFSAERTGGSVSTLTIQRTQQEDSAVYLCASSPALGWASPLHFGNGTRLTVT.

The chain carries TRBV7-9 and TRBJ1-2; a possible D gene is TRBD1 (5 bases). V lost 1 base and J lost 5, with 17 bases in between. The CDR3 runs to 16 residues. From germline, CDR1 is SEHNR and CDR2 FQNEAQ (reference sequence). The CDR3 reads CASSLGIHRKKYGYTF. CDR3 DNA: TGTGCCAGCAGCTTAGGTATTCACAGGAAAAAATATGGCTACACCTTC.

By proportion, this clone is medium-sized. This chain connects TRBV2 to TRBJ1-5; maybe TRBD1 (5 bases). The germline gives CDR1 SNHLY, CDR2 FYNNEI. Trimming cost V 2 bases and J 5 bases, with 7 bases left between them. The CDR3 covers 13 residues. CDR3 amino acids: CASSEWGDQPQHF. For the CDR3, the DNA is TGTGCCAGCAGTGAATGGGGGGATCAGCCCCAGCATTTT.

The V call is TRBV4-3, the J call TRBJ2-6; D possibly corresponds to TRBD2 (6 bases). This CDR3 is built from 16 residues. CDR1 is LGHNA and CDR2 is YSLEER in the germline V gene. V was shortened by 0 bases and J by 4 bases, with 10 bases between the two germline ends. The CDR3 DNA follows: TGCGCCAGCAGCCAAGAGGGGGGAGCAGGGGCCAACGTCCTGACTTTC. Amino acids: CASSQEGGAGANVLTF.

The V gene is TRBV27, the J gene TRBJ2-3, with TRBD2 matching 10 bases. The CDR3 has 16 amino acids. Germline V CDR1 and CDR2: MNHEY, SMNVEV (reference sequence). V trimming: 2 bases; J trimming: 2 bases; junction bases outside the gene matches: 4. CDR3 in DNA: TGTGCCAGCAGTTTACTAGCGGGAGTTTCCACAGATACGCAGTATTTT. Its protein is CASSLLAGVSTDTQYF.

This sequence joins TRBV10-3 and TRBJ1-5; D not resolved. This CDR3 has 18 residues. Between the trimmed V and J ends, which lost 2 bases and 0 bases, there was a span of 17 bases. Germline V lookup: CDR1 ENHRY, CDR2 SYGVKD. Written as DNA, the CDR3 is TGTGCCATCAGTGAGGGTTGGCAGAGGAAGGATAGCAATCAGCCCCAGCATTTT. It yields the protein CAISEGWQRKDSNQPQHF.

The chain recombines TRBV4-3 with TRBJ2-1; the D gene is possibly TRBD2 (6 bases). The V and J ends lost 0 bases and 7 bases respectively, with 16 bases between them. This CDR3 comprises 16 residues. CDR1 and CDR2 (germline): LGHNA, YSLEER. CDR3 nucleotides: TGCGCCAGCAGCCAAGAACTTGGGGGAGGCAGTAATGAGCAGTTCTTC. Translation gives CASSQELGGGSNEQFF.

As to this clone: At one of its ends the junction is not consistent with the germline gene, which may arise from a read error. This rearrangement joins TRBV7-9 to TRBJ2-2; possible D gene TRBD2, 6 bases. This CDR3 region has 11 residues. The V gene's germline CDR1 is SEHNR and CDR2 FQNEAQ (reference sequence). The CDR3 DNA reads TGCGGGGGAACGAACACCGGGGAGCTGTTTTTT. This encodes CGGTNTGELFF.

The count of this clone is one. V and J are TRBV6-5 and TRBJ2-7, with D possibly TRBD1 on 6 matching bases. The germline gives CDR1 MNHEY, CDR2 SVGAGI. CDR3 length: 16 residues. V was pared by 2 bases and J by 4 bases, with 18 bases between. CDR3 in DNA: TGTGCCAGCAGTTACCGGGTAGGACAGTGGGCTTACGAGCAGTACTTC. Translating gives CASSYRVGQWAYEQYF.

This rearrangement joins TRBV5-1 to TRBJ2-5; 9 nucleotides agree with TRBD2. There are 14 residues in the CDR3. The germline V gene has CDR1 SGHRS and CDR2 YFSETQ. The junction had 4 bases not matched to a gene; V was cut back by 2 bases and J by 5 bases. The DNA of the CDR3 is TGCGCCAGCAGCTTTAGCGGGAGTGGGGAGACCCAGTACTTC. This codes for CASSFSGSGETQYF.

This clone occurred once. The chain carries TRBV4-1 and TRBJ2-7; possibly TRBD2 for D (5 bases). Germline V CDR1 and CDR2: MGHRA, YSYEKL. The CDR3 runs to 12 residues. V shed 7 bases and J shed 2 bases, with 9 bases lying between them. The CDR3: CASTGETYEQYF. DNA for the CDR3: TGCGCCAGCACCGGGGAAACCTACGAGCAGTACTTC.

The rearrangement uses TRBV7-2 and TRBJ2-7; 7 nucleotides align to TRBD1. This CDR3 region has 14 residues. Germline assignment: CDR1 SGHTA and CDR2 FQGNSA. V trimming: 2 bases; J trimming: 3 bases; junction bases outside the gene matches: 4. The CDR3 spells CASSLKGQNYEQYF. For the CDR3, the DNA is TGTGCCAGCAGCTTAAAGGGACAGAACTACGAGCAGTACTTC.

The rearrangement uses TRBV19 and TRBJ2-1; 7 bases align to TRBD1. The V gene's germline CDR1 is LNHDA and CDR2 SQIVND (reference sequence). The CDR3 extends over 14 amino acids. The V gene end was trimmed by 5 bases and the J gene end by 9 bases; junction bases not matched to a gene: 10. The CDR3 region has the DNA TGTGCCAGTAGTCCATACCGGACAGGCATTGAGCAGTTCTTC. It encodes CASSPYRTGIEQFF.

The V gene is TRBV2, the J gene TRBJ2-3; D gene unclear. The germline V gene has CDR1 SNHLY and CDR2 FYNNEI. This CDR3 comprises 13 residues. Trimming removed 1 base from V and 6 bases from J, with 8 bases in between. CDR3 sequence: CASSEGLRDTQYF. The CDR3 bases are TGTGCCAGCAGTGAAGGTCTCCGGGATACGCAGTATTTT.

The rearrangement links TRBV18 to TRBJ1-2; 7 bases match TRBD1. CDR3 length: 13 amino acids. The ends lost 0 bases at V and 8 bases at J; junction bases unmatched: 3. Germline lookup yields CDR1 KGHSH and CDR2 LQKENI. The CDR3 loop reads CASSPPGGYGYTF. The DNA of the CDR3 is TGTGCCAGCTCACCACCAGGGGGCTACGGCTACACCTTC.

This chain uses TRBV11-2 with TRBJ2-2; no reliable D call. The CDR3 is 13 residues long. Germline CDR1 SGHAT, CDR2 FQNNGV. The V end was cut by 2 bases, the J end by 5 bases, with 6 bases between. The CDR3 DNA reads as TGTGCCAGCAGCTTATGGCTGACCGGGGAGCTGTTTTTT. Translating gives CASSLWLTGELFF.

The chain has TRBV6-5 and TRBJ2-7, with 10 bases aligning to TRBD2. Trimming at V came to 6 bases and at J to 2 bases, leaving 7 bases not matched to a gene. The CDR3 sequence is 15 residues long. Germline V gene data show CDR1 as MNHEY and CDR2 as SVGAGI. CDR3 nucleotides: TGTGCCAGCAGGGGGGGACTAGCGCCTGCCTACGAGCAGTACTTC. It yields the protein CASRGGLAPAYEQYF.

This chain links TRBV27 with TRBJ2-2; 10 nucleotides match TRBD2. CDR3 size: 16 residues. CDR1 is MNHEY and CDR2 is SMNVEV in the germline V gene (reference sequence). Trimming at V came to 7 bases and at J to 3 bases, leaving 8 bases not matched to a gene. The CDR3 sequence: CASTTLAGHYTGELFF. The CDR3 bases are TGTGCCAGCACCACACTAGCGGGACATTACACCGGGGAGCTGTTTTTT.

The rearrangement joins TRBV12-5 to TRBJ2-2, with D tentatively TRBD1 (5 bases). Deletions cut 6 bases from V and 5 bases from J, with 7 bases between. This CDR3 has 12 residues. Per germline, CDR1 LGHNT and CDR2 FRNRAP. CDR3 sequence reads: CASGPGTGELFF. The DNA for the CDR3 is TGTGCTAGTGGACCAGGGACCGGGGAGCTGTTTTTT.

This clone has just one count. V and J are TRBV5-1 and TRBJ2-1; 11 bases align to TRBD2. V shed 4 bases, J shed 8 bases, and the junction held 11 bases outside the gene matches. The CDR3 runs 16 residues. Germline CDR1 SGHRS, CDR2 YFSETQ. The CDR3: CASSGRLAGGLDEQFF. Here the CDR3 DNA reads TGCGCCAGCAGCGGGCGGCTAGCGGGGGGCCTGGATGAGCAGTTCTTC.

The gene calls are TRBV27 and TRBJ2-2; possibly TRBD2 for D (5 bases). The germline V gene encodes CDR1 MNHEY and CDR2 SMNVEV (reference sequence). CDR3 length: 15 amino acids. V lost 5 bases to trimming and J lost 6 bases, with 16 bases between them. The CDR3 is CASSIQTKGPGELFF. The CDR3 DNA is TGTGCCAGCAGTATACAGACTAAGGGTCCCGGGGAGCTGTTTTTT.

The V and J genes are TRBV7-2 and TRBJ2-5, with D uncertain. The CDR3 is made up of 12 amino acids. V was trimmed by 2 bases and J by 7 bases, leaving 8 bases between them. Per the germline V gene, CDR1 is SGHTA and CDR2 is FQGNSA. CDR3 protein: CASSLLSGTQYF. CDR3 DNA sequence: TGTGCCAGCAGCTTATTGTCGGGGACCCAGTACTTC.

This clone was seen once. The DNA for the CDR3 is TGCGCCAGCAGCCGCCTATACAGGGCACCCACAGATACGCAGTATTTT. Protein product: CASSRLYRAPTDTQYF. The rearrangement joins TRBV4-3 to TRBJ2-3, with TRBD1 as a possible D gene (6 bases). The germline V gene has CDR1 LGHNA and CDR2 YSLEER. The CDR3 is made up of 16 amino acids. With 4 bases removed from V and 2 bases from J, the gap between germline ends came to 16 bases.

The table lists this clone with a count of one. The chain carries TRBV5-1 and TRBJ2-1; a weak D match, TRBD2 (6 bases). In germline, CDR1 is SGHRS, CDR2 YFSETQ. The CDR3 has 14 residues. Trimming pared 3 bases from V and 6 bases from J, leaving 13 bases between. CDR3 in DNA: TGCGCCAGCAGCTCAAATGTGGGGGGCAATGAGCAGTTCTTC. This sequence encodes CASSSNVGGNEQFF.